This TCR beta chain was recovered during a study of blood T cells in healthy people across ages. The donors, all healthy, were Caucasians living in Russia, aged about 6 to 100. Isolation recovered at least 7 million PBMCs from every sample. Per sample, extraction of total RNA gave at least 5 micrograms in every case. Germline assignment: CDR1 KGHSH and CDR2 LQKENI. This CDR3 spans 15 amino acids. The V end lost 4 bases, the J end lost 9 bases, and 22 bases lay between the germline ends. This clonotype was picked up a small number of times. The second PCR ran roughly 7 to 12 cycles with a sample-barcoded 5' primer and J-beta primers. MiXCR was run by TCRdb on the 5' RACE reads, yielding one entry per CDR3 protein. The sample holds about 1,800,000 distinct CDR3 sequences, 28% seen once.

The clonotype comes from a woman in her 30s in good health. Sequencing was done on a sample of blood. The V gene is TRBV18, the J gene TRBJ2-7; possible D gene TRBD1, 6 bases. The CDR3 spells CASSLKGDLPTGQYF. The CDR3 nucleotides read TGTGCCAGCTCACTAAAGGGGGACCTACCTACGGGGCAGTACTTC.